This T cell receptor (beta chain) was sequenced in a study of blood T cell repertoires in COVID-19. Across the study: Both acute and convalescent COVID-19 samples were obtained from the United States, Italy and Spain.

As handled by the study authors: Reference gene primer amplification in the assay estimated nucleated cell counts. TCRdb's table, derived via immunoSEQ multiplex PCR, lists solely in-frame clones and lacks some. The V and J calls and clone size are taken from that table; D and trimming were inferred from the DNA. The sample includes roughly 150,000 clones, around 79% of them seen just once. This CDR3 is built from 12 residues. Germline assignment: CDR1 MNHEY and CDR2 SVGAGI. Trimming at V came to 0 bases and at J to 10 bases, leaving 1 base not matched to a gene. The gene calls are TRBV6-5 and TRBJ2-3; 7 bases map to TRBD2. The receptor's source is a woman aged 70 to 79 in a cohort exposed to, infected with or recovered from COVID-19 (not recorded which). Sequencing input: PBMCs or T cells enriched from blood (not recorded which). CDR3 nucleotide sequence: TGTGCCAGCAGTTACTCCGGGGGGTCGCAGTATTTT. Amino acid sequence: CASSYSGGSQYF.